Reported below is one T cell receptor beta chain. No cognate antigen has been identified for it. The sequencer listed for this sample is NextSeq 550. The Human TCR Profiling Kit (MiLaboratory) was used to make UMI-labeled 5' RACE TRB cDNA libraries. cDNA synthesis used the entire amount of extracted RNA, and PCR amplification then used the entire amount of cDNA produced. Libraries were prepared in parallel with an identical number of PCR cycles. The study's processing was this. With a minimum of two reads required per UMI, MIGEC and MiXCR pulled out about 50,000 +/- 10,000 unique UMI-labeled TRB cDNA molecules from each library. An average of roughly 40,000 +/- 10,000 functional in-frame TRB CDR3 nucleotide clonotypes without stop codons was found per library. After downsampling to 5000 UMI-labeled TRB molecules per sample, diversity metrics such as normalized Shannon-Wiener and Chao1 were calculated in VDJtools. VDJtools was used to calculate clonotype-size-weighted physicochemical properties of the central five CDR3 residues, namely interaction energy, strength, volume and Kidera factor 4. After the reads were reprocessed by TCRdb, one entry was made per CDR3 protein sequence, with no DNA. Here the V and J calls rest on TCRdb's processing, not on the authors' analysis. The sample's clone listing holds 140,000 to 150,000 distinct CDR3 sequences. The ten largest clones add up to roughly 0.27% of the sample.

Each CD8+ T cell subset was flow-sorted in triplicate, and approximately 280,000 cells per subset were placed directly into RLT lysis buffer. Naive CD8+ T cells were defined stringently as CD45RO-CCR7+CD27+CD95- to exclude memory contaminants. Using standard density gradient centrifugation, peripheral blood mononuclear cells were isolated from buffy coats. Naive CXCR3-negative and CXCR3-positive CD8+ T cells were flow-sorted on a FACSAria III. Total RNA was extracted from sorted cells with an RNeasy Mini Kit. This specimen belongs to a study of CXCR3-negative and CXCR3-positive naive CD8 T cells (dated by TCRdb to between 2018 and 2021). Turning to the overall study: In total, about 150 million TRB reads were obtained, corresponding to roughly 1.5 +/- 0.3 million reads per library. Diversity and physicochemical repertoire analyses were performed on about ten donors pooled from two independent experiments. For the TRBV-TRBJ cluster analysis, the naive subsets came from roughly 5 donors, while the memory cells came from 3 donors. Study-level results and caveats: Within the same donor, TRBV-TRBJ usage looked similar between naive CXCR3-negative and CXCR3-positive cells, but memory cells had distinct patterns. Because surface CD5, which is linked to self-reactivity in mice, was comparable between the naive subsets, TCR interaction strength was also inferred from the physicochemical properties of TRB CDR3s. Both naive subsets had comparably high repertoire diversity, while memory CD8+ T cells had much lower repertoire diversity. Compared with CXCR3-negative naive cells, CXCR3-positive naive cells had TRB CDR3s with higher hydrophobicity (lower Kidera factor 4), lower energy, and higher strength and volume indices. CXCR3 expression partially decreased after cryopreservation, so most assays used freshly isolated PBMCs.

This TCR was recovered from a human donor in good health. Some clones in this sample may be carry-over from other donors' samples. The sample taken for sequencing was naive CXCR3+ CD8+ T cells from blood. This specimen's cell subset or site label, interpreted: CD45RO-CCR7+CD27+CD95- naive CD8+ T cells expressing CXCR3 (TNR3+).

The CDR3 in this case is CASSFLWAGVSTDTQYF. The sequence links TRBV28 to TRBJ2-3; lacking DNA, the TRBD1 call made by TCRdb goes unchecked. The CDR3 has 17 amino acids, counting the end cysteine and phenylalanine. No coding sequence is recorded. CDR1 and CDR2 are drawn from the germline V gene: MDHEN, SYDVKM.